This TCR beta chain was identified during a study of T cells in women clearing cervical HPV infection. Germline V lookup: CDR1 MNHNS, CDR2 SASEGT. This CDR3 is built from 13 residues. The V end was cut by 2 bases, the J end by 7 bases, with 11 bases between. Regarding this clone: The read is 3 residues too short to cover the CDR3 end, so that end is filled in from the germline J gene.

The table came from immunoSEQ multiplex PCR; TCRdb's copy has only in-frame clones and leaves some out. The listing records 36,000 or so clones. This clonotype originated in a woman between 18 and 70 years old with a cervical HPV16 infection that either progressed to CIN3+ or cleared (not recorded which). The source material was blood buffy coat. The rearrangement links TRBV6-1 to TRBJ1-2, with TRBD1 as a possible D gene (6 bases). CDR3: CASSEWGGGGYTF. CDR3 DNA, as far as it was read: TGTGCCAGCAGTGAATGGGGAGGGGGTGGC.